This record looks at one T cell receptor (beta chain) sequence and its context. The record originates from a study of human T cells and chemical hapten exposure. In TCRdb, the RACE reads were re-called with MiXCR into one record per CDR3 protein. The sample has some 200,000 distinct CDR3 sequences; roughly 30% are singletons. Germline V lookup: CDR1 SGHTS, CDR2 YDEGEE. The germline V and J ends were trimmed by 3 bases and 8 bases, with 14 bases remaining between them. The CDR3 is 14 residues long. As for time point: pre-sensitization, week 0. Treatment denoted: therapeutic diphenylcyclopropenone sensitization with weekly scalp DPC.

The clonotype originates from a woman under 40 with alopecia areata. Some clones in this sample may be carry-over from other donors' samples. This chain connects TRBV5-8 to TRBJ1-4; D might be TRBD1 (6 bases). The specimen comprised whole blood, sampled in connection with sensitization to the hapten diphenylcyclopropenone (DPC). The CDR3 loop reads CASSSTGGQEKLFF. In nucleotides, the CDR3 is TGTGCCAGCAGCTCAACAGGAGGACAGGAAAAACTGTTTTTT.